This record covers a single T cell receptor beta chain. This entry comes from a study of blood T cell repertoires in COVID-19. Study at large: The United States, Italy and Spain provided the acute and convalescent COVID-19 samples.

Trimming took off 1 base at V and 4 bases at J, with 13 bases between the two ends. Germline V gene sequence: CDR1 SGDLS, CDR2 YYNGEE. The CDR3 sequence is 15 residues long. Methods used by the authors: Counts of nucleated cells, estimated from reference gene primer amplification, were obtained. Sequenced by immunoSEQ multiplex PCR; TCRdb stores in-frame clones only, minus some. From that table come the V and J calls and clone size; the DNA was used to work out D and trimming. Of fewer than 250,000 clones listed, approximately 80% are singletons. The sample was peripheral blood. The chain has TRBV9 and TRBJ2-3; D is possibly TRBD2 (5 bases). This receptor was identified in a man in his fifties or sixties with acute or convalescent COVID-19. The CDR3: CASSVWSEAPDTQYF. The CDR3 nucleotides read TGTGCCAGCAGCGTATGGTCGGAGGCGCCAGATACGCAGTATTTT.